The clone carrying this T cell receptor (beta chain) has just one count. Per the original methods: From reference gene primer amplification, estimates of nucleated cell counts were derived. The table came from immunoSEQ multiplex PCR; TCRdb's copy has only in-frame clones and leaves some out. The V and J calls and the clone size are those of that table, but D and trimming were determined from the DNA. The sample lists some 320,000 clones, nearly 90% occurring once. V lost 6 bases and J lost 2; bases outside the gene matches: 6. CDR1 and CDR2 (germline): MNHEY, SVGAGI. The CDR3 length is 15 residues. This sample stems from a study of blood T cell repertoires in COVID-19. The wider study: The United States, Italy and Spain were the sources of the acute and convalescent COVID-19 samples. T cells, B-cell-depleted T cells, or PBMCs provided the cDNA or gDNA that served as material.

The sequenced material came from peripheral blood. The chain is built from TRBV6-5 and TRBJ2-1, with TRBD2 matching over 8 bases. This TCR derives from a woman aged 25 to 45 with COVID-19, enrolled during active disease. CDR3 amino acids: CASSTSTSAYNEQFF. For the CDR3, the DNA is TGTGCCAGCAGCACTTCGACTAGCGCCTACAATGAGCAGTTCTTC.